This T cell receptor beta chain was recovered during a study of blood T cell repertoires in COVID-19. About the study: Nucleic acid was either cDNA or gDNA, and it came from T cells, B-cell-depleted T cells, or PBMCs.

Participant ages covered about 18 to 100 years across 24 US areas. From germline, CDR1 is SGHTA and CDR2 FQGTGA. The V gene lost 1 base and the J gene lost 2 bases, with 17 bases spanning the gap. The CDR3 has 17 amino acids. Original processing methods: Amplification of reference gene primers provided the estimated nucleated cell counts. Profiling relied on immunoSEQ multiplex PCR, and the TCRdb table lists in-frame clones only, not all of them. V and J calls and clone size are given by that table; D and trimming were obtained from the DNA. The data show some 460,000 clones, roughly 90% seen once. The specimen sequenced was PBMCs or T cells enriched from blood (not recorded which). The rearrangement joins TRBV7-3 to TRBJ2-5; a weak D match, TRBD2 (7 bases). The sequence was obtained from a woman under 30 who had recovered from COVID-19. The CDR3, as DNA: TGTGCCAGCAGCTTAAGGGGGCGGGGGCCCGGTCAAGAGACCCAGTACTTC. It yields the protein CASSLRGRGPGQETQYF. The complete variable domain, with remaining parts taken from reference TRBV7-3 and TRBJ2-5, reads GAGVSQTPSNKVTEKGKYVELRCDPISGHTALYWYRQSLGQGPEFLIYFQGTGAADDSGLPNDRFFAVRPEGSVSTLKIQRTERGDSAVYLCASSLRGRGPGQETQYFGPGTRLLVL.